This TCR beta chain came from a study of technical replicates of blood from several donors. Produced via immunoSEQ multiplex PCR; TCRdb's table is partial and in-frame only. Of more than 95,000 clones in the sample, roughly 96% were seen once. CDR1 is SGDLS, CDR2 YYNGEE, per germline. The CDR3 sequence is 18 residues long. V dropped 3 bases and J dropped 10; count of bases not matched to a gene: 14. The chain recombines TRBV9 with TRBJ2-1; 15 nucleotides align to TRBD2. The sequencing input was T cells isolated from PBMCs. The sequence was collected from a human donor in good health. CDR3 residues: CASSGGRAGLAGGREQFF. As DNA, the CDR3 is TGTGCCAGCAGCGGAGGACGGGCGGGACTAGCGGGAGGTCGAGAGCAGTTCTTC.